This record concerns one T cell receptor (beta chain) sequence. V was clipped by 0 bases and J by 5 bases; unmatched bases: 4. The CDR3 runs 14 residues. Looked up from germline, CDR1 is SGHRS and CDR2 is YFSETQ. The data belong to a study of blood T cell repertoires in COVID-19. Clones were sequenced by immunoSEQ multiplex PCR, and TCRdb holds only the in-frame ones, with some missing. The data contain roughly 41,000 clones, nearly 90% of them singletons. The specimen was peripheral blood. V is TRBV5-1 and J is TRBJ2-5, with 7 bases identical to TRBD2. This clonotype was sampled from a man aged 55 to 70 with active or convalescent COVID-19. The CDR3 loop is CASSLGLAHETQYF. The CDR3 DNA sequence: TGCGCCAGCAGCTTGGGACTAGCTCACGAGACCCAGTACTTC.